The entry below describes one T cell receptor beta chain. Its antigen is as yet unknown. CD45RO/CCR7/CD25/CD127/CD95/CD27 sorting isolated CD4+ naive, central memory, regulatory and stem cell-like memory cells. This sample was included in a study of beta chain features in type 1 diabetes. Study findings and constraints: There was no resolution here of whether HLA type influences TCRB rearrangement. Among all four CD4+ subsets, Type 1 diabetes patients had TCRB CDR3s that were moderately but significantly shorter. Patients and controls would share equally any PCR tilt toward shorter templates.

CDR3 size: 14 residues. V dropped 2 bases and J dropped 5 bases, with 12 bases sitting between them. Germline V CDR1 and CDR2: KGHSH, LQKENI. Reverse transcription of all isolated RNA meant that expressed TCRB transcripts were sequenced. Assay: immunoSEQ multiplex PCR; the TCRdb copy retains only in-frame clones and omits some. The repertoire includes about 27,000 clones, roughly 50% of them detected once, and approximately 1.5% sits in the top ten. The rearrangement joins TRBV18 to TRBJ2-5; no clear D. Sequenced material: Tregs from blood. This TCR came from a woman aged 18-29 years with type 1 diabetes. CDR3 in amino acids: CASSPGTEQETQYF. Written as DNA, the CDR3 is TGTGCCAGCTCACCAGGTACAGAGCAGGAGACCCAGTACTTC.